This TCR beta chain is drawn from a study of siplizumab effects on memory and regulatory T cells. Study-wide points: Phenotypic classification as naive or memory proved unattainable for roughly 75-96% of proliferating CD4+ or CD8+ clones. The diversity of naive T cells seemed greater than that of memory cells, and their alloresponse contribution seemed major.

Turning to this clone: No antigen is known for it.

Data came from immunoSEQ multiplex PCR; TCRdb stores just in-frame clones and leaves some out. Of approximately 58,000 clones in the sample, more than 85% are singletons; the top ten hold less than 40%. Trimming left V 3 bases short and J 1 base short, with 22 bases between. CDR3 length: 18 residues. CDR1 and CDR2 from the germline V gene are MDHEN and SYDVKM. The material sequenced was CD8+ T cells sorted from blood. The chain is built from TRBV28 and TRBJ2-7; no clear D. This receptor was obtained from a human donor in good health. The CDR3 coding sequence is TGTGCCAGCAGTTTGCGTGAGCTTTCTGGACGGAATTCCTACGAGCAGTACTTC. This codes for CASSLRELSGRNSYEQYF.